The 17 T cell receptor beta chains reported below all come from one sample, sequenced in a study of cytomegalovirus exposure and HLA in healthy donors. PCR primers comprised 60 Vbeta and 13 Jbeta primers. Data came from immunoSEQ multiplex PCR; TCRdb stores just in-frame clones and leaves some out. The sample contains about 150,000 clones, around 73% of which appear only once. The sequenced sample was PBMCs. These receptors came from a woman aged 18-29 years in good health and CMV-seropositive.

V usage is TRBV6-5 and J usage is TRBJ1-6, with D perhaps matching TRBD1 (5 bases). Germline lookup yields CDR1 MNHEY and CDR2 SVGAGI. The CDR3 totals 15 residues. Between the trimmed V and J ends, which lost 0 bases and 9 bases, there was a span of 12 bases. In DNA, the CDR3 is TGTGCCAGCAGTTACTCGGCCGACAGATCTTCACCCCTCCACTTT. Its translation is CASSYSADRSSPLHF.

Remarks on this clone: Other DNA sequences from this sample encode an identical CDR3 as well. The V call is TRBV27, the J call TRBJ1-5; D may be TRBD1 (5 bases). There are 12 residues in the CDR3. Germline CDR1 and CDR2: MNHEY and SMNVEV (reference sequence). V was clipped by 5 bases and J by 6 bases, with 8 bases between them. The CDR3, as DNA: TGTGCCAGCAGTATTCAGGGTCAGCCCCAGCATTTT. Residues: CASSIQGQPQHF.

The CDR3 nucleotides read TGTGCCAGCAGTTCAGGGGTGTGGGAGCCCCAGCATTTT. As protein: CASSSGVWEPQHF. The rearrangement links TRBV28 to TRBJ1-5; possible D gene TRBD1, 6 bases. Between the trimmed V and J ends, which lost 4 bases and 8 bases, there was a span of 12 bases. CDR3 length: 13 amino acids. CDR1 MDHEN and CDR2 SYDVKM come from the germline V gene. Complete variable domain (other parts from reference TRBV28 and TRBJ1-5): DVKVTQSSRYLVKRTGEKVFLECVQDMDHENMFWYRQDPGLGLRLIYFSYDVKMKEKGDIPEGYSVSREKKERFSLILESASTNQTSMYLCASSSGVWEPQHFGDGTRLSIL.

The CDR3 protein is CASSSGGAVDIQYF. CDR3 nucleotides: TGTGCCAGCAGCAGCGGGGGGGCCGTCGACATTCAGTACTTC. The V gene is TRBV25-1, the J gene TRBJ2-4, with 10 positions matching TRBD2. The CDR3 runs 14 residues. Germline trimming cut 6 bases from V and 8 bases from J; bases unmatched to any gene: 7. Per the germline V gene, CDR1 is MGHDK and CDR2 is SYGVNS.

The rearrangement uses TRBV19 and TRBJ2-1; D is unclear. The V gene lost 3 bases and the J gene lost 0 bases, with 9 bases spanning the gap. This CDR3 is built from 15 residues. Germline V CDR1 and CDR2: LNHDA, SQIVND (reference sequence). The CDR3 spells CASSISRSSYNEQFF. CDR3 sequence (DNA): TGTGCCAGTAGTATCTCCCGGAGCTCCTACAATGAGCAGTTCTTC.

The V gene is TRBV4-3, the J gene TRBJ2-3; maybe TRBD2 (6 bases). Between the trimmed V and J ends, which lost 0 bases and 0 bases, there was a span of 16 bases. The CDR3 is 18 residues long. Per germline, CDR1 LGHNA and CDR2 YSLEER. The chain's CDR3 is CASSQERQWGLSTDTQYF. The CDR3 nucleotides read TGCGCCAGCAGCCAAGAGCGACAGTGGGGACTTAGCACAGATACGCAGTATTTT.

The chain uses TRBV9 and TRBJ1-1, with a tentative D call TRBD1 (5 bases). The CDR3 is 15 residues long. V was pared by 0 bases and J by 6 bases, with 15 bases between. CDR1 and CDR2 from the germline V gene are SGDLS and YYNGEE. For the CDR3, the DNA is TGTGCCAGCAGCGTAGTGGCGGGGGGTCCGCCTGAAGCTTTCTTT. It codes for CASSVVAGGPPEAFF.

The chain recombines TRBV12-5 with TRBJ2-2; 8 nucleotides line up with TRBD2. CDR1 and CDR2 from the germline V gene are LGHNT and FRNRAP. Trimming at V came to 0 bases and at J to 0 bases, leaving 6 bases not matched to a gene. The CDR3 consists of 18 residues. CDR3 amino acids: CASGLVLAGGANTGELFF. For the CDR3, the DNA is TGTGCTAGTGGTTTGGTTCTCGCGGGGGGCGCGAACACCGGGGAGCTGTTTTTT.

This clone was counted between two and nine times. V and J are TRBV19 and TRBJ1-5; D may be TRBD1 (6 bases). Germline V gene sequence: CDR1 LNHDA, CDR2 SQIVND (reference sequence). The CDR3 consists of 16 residues. Trimming removed 5 bases from V and 0 bases from J, with 14 bases in between. CDR3 protein: CASSARGGISNQPQHF. DNA of the CDR3: TGTGCCAGTAGTGCTAGGGGGGGTATTAGCAATCAGCCCCAGCATTTT.

There are a few counts of this clone. Here the CDR3 reads CASSWTPRRGGDEQFF. CDR3 bases: TGTGCCAGCAGCTGGACCCCAAGGCGCGGGGGGGATGAGCAGTTCTTC. This chain uses TRBV4-2 with TRBJ2-1; TRBD2 matches at 9 bases. Germline loops: CDR1 LGHNA, CDR2 YNFKEQ. CDR3 length: 16 amino acids. Trimming at V came to 5 bases and at J to 8 bases, leaving 13 bases not matched to a gene.

The chain has TRBV9 and TRBJ2-5; D gene unclear. The CDR3 loop spans 13 amino acids. Per the germline V gene, CDR1 is SGDLS and CDR2 is YYNGEE. Deletions cut 2 bases from V and 3 bases from J, with 8 bases between. The DNA of the CDR3 is TGTGCCAGCAGCGTCACAGACGAAGAGACCCAGTACTTC. Translating it yields CASSVTDEETQYF.

The CDR3 coding sequence is TGTGCCAGCAGCCAAGGAGGAGAAAAACTGTTTTTT. It translates to CASSQGGEKLFF. J is TRBJ1-4 and V is TRBV4-2; D gene ambiguous. The CDR3 has 12 amino acids. Per germline, CDR1 LGHNA and CDR2 YNFKEQ. V dropped 1 base and J dropped 8 bases, with 5 bases sitting between them.

This chain uses TRBV14 with TRBJ1-1; D is unresolved. With 4 bases removed from V and 0 bases from J, the gap between germline ends came to 12 bases. Germline loops: CDR1 SGHDN, CDR2 FVKESK. CDR3 length: 15 amino acids. The chain's CDR3 is CASSPHAGMNTEAFF. CDR3 bases: TGTGCCAGCAGCCCCCATGCAGGTATGAACACTGAAGCTTTCTTT. Drawing the rest from reference TRBV14 and TRBJ1-1, the complete variable domain is EAGVTQFPSHSVIEKGQTVTLRCDPISGHDNLYWYRRVMGKEIKFLLHFVKESKQDESGMPNNRFLAERTGGTYSTLKVQPAELEDSGVYFCASSPHAGMNTEAFFGQGTRLTVV.

The genes are TRBV7-9 and TRBJ1-5; D remains unclear. The V end lost 1 base, the J end lost 6 bases, and 4 bases lay between the germline ends. CDR3 length: 12 amino acids. Germline V gene data show CDR1 as SEHNR and CDR2 as FQNEAQ (reference sequence). CDR3 loop: CASSLDSQPQHF. CDR3 bases: TGTGCCAGCAGCTTAGACAGTCAGCCCCAGCATTTT.

The chain carries TRBV5-6 and TRBJ2-7, with a tentative D call TRBD2 (5 bases). The V gene's germline CDR1 is SGHDT and CDR2 YYEEEE. Between the trimmed V and J ends, which lost 3 bases and 3 bases, there was a span of 7 bases. The CDR3 runs 12 residues. The CDR3 region is CASSSRDYEQYF. The CDR3 DNA reads as TGTGCCAGCAGCTCCCGGGACTACGAGCAGTACTTC.

The chain recombines TRBV11-2 with TRBJ1-4; no firm D call. Per the germline V gene, CDR1 is SGHAT and CDR2 is FQNNGV. V shed 4 bases and J shed 4 bases, with 16 bases lying between them. The CDR3 contains 16 residues. The CDR3 here is CASSSTQGPGNEKLFF. CDR3 bases: TGTGCCAGCAGCTCTACCCAAGGTCCGGGTAATGAAAAACTGTTTTTT.

The chain employs TRBV7-2 and TRBJ1-5; D unresolved. This CDR3 region has 14 residues. Trimming shortened V by 2 bases and J by 5 bases, and 10 bases separated the two germline ends. Germline assignment: CDR1 SGHTA and CDR2 FQGNSA. The CDR3 loop is CASSLSMGDQPQHF. CDR3 bases: TGTGCCAGCAGCTTAAGCATGGGCGATCAGCCCCAGCATTTT.